These T cell receptor beta chains were read from a single sample in a study of beta chain features in type 1 diabetes. Sequencing was performed with immunoSEQ multiplex PCR; in TCRdb, only in-frame clones are kept and a portion is missing. The table shows nearly 350,000 clones, with less than 9.5% occurring only once. Sample: central memory CD4+ T cells from blood. The receptors derive from a woman aged 18 to 35 in good health. The CDR3 runs from the conserved cysteine through the conserved F or W. Each record gives: J gene, V gene, CDR3 protein.

>TRBJ2-5|TRBV15
CATSRGREETQYF
>TRBJ1-2|TRBV2
CASSESGGRGYTF
>TRBJ1-2|TRBV4-3
CASSRDLGAQYGYTF
>TRBJ2-1|TRBV7-3
CASSLSSGRHNEQFF
>TRBJ1-3|TRBV11-1
CASSSHPDRPSGNTIYF
>TRBJ1-2|TRBV6-6
CASSYFANYGYTF
>TRBJ1-4|TRBV7-9
CASSLGSGDDEKLFF
>TRBJ2-5|TRBV18
CASSPAGGFGETQYF
>TRBJ2-4|TRBV19
CASSTTTWTSGNQNIQYF
>TRBJ2-1|TRBV6-6
CASSFRRFTEQFF
>TRBJ2-3|TRBV10-1
CASSDPGGVDTDTQYF
>TRBJ1-1|TRBV5-4
CASSLAPTVNTEAFF
>TRBJ2-1|TRBV5-1
CASSLDINNEQFF
>TRBJ1-2|TRBV7-9
CASSRKTSEGRNYGYTF
>TRBJ1-1|TRBV10-2
CASKDLVNTEAFF
>TRBJ1-4|TRBV5-4
CASSQADSRATNEKLFF
>TRBJ2-3|TRBV5-1
CASSLSFADTQYF
>TRBJ2-7|TRBV20-1
CSAADNADQYF
>TRBJ1-1|TRBV28
CASSPPGQGITEAFF
>TRBJ2-6|TRBV7-9
CASSRNSGANVLTF
>TRBJ2-3|TRBV4-3
CASSPGLAGADTQYF
>TRBJ2-7|TRBV5-4
CASSLAGTGIPYEQYF
>TRBJ2-2|TRBV27
CASSVAGYPGELFF
>TRBJ2-1|TRBV7-2
CASSLIRTTGNEQFF
>TRBJ1-4|TRBV5-6
CASSLVGSGGEKLFF
>TRBJ2-1|TRBV6-1
CASRRTSSYNEQFF
>TRBJ2-3|TRBV29-1
CSVEARAFPSTDTQYF
>TRBJ1-4|TRBV2
CASSESQLGEKLFF
>TRBJ1-5|TRBV7-9
CASSLVRGRGQPQHF
>TRBJ2-3|TRBV7-2
CASSLRVRRDYTDTQYF
>TRBJ1-5|TRBV19
CASTSSARGNNQPQHF
>TRBJ2-5|TRBV12-5
CASGLTLTGAVSETQYF
>TRBJ2-3|TRBV18
CASSEGRARTDTQYF
>TRBJ2-1|TRBV7-2
CASSLDVRLAGGRVGFF
>TRBJ1-2|TRBV28
CASTLDSRYGYTF
>TRBJ2-5|TRBV5-1
CASSLAVSGAGETQYF
>TRBJ2-3|TRBV9
CASSFTGTSFSDTQYF
>TRBJ1-2|TRBV7-9
CASSYIGQNYGYTF
>TRBJ1-3|TRBV9
CASSVTKGQHDPSGNTIYF
>TRBJ2-4|TRBV6-5
CASSYMTYAKNIQYF
>TRBJ2-2|TRBV2
CASSYSGKAGELFF
>TRBJ2-1|TRBV7-9
CASSGQGLTNEQFF
>TRBJ2-2|TRBV10-3
CAIRDYPSGELFF
>TRBJ2-6|TRBV4-3
CASSQDSPRLTSGANVLTF